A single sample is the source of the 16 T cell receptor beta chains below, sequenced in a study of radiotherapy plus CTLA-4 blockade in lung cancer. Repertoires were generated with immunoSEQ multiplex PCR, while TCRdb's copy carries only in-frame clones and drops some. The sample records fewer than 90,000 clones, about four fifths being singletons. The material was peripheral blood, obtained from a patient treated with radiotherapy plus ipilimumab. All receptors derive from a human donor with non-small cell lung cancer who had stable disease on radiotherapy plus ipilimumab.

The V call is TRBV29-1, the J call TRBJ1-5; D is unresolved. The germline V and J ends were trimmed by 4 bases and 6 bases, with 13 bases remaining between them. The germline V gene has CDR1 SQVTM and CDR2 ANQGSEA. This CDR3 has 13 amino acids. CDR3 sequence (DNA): TGCAGCGTTGTCCCCCGGGCCGGTCAGCCCCAGCATTTT. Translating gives CSVVPRAGQPQHF.

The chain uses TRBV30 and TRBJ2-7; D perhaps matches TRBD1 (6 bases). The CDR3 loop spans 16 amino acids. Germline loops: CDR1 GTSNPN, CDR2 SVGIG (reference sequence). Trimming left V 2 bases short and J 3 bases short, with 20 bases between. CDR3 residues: CAWSPPVGTLNYEQYF. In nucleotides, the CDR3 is TGTGCCTGGAGTCCACCCGTCGGGACACTCAACTACGAGCAGTACTTC.

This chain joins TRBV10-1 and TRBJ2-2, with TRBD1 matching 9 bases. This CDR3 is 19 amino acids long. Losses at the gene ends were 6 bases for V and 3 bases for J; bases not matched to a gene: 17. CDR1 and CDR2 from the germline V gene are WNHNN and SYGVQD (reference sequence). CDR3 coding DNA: TGCGCCAGCAGCGTGGCCCCCCCGGGACAGGGAAGGTACACCGGGGAGCTGTTTTTT. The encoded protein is CASSVAPPGQGRYTGELFF.

The DNA for the CDR3 is TGTGCCAGCAGCCACCAATCCGGGACCACAAATGAGCAGTTCTTC. Protein product: CASSHQSGTTNEQFF. The rearrangement links TRBV7-9 to TRBJ2-1, with D perhaps matching TRBD1 or TRBD2 (5 bases each). CDR3 length equals 15 residues. Germline V gene sequence: CDR1 SEHNR, CDR2 FQNEAQ (reference sequence). V was trimmed by 5 bases and J by 7 bases, leaving 18 bases between them.

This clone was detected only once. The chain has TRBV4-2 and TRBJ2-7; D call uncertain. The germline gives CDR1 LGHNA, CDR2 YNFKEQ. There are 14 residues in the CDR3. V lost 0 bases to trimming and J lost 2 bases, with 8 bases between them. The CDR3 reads CASSQEMLAYEQYF. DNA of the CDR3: TGTGCCAGCAGCCAAGAAATGTTAGCCTACGAGCAGTACTTC.

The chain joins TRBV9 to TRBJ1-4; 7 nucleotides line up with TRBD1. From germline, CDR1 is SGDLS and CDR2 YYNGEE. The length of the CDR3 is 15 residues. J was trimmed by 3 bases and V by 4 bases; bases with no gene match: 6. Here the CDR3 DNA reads TGTGCCAGCAGCCGAACGACAGGGTCTAATGAAAAACTGTTTTTT. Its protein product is CASSRTTGSNEKLFF.

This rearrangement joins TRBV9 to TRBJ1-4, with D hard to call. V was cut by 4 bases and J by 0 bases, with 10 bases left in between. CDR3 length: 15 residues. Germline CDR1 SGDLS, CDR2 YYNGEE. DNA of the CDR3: TGTGCCAGCAGCCAAGGACCATCAACTAATGAAAAACTGTTTTTT. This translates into CASSQGPSTNEKLFF.

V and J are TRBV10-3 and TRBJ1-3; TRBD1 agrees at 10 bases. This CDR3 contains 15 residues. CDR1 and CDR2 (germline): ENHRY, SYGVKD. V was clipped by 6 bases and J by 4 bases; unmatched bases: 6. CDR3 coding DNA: TGTGCCATCAGCGAAGGACAGGGGGTAGGAAACACCATATATTTT. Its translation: CAISEGQGVGNTIYF.

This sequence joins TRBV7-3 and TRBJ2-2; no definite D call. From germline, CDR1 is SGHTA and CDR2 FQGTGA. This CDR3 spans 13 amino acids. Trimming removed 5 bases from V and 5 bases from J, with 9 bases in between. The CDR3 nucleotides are TGTGCCAGCAGCCCTAGAACTACCGGGGAGCTGTTTTTT. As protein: CASSPRTTGELFF.

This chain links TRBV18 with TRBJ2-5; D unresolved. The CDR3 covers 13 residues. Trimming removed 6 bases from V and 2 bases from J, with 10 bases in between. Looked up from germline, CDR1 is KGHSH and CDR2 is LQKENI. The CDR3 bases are TGTGCCAGCTCCCTTAAAGAGCAAGAGACCCAGTACTTC. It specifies CASSLKEQETQYF. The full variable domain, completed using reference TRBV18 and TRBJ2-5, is NAGVMQNPRHLVRRRGQEARLRCSPMKGHSHVYWYRQLPEEGLKFMVYLQKENIIDESGMPKERFSAEFPKEGPSILRIQQVVRGDSAAYFCASSLKEQETQYFGPGTRLLVL.

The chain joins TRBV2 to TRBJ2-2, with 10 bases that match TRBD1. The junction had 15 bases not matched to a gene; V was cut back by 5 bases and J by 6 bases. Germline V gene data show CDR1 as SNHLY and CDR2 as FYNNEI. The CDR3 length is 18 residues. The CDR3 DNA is TGTGCCAGCAGTATTTCCCGGACAGGGGGATTCTTTCCCGGGGAGCTGTTTTTT. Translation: CASSISRTGGFFPGELFF.

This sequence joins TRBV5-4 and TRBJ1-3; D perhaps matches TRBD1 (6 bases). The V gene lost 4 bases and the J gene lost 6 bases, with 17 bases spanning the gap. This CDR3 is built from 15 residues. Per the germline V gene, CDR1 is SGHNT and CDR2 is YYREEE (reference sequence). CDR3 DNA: TGTGCCAGCAGCAGCTCAGGGGTTCAAGCAAACACCATATATTTT. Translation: CASSSSGVQANTIYF.

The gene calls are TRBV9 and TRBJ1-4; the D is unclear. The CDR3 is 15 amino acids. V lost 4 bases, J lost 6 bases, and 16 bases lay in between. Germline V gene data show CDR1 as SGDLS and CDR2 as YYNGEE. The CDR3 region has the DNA TGTGCCAGCAGCCTCCGACAAGGGCTCGATGAAAAACTGTTTTTT. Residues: CASSLRQGLDEKLFF.

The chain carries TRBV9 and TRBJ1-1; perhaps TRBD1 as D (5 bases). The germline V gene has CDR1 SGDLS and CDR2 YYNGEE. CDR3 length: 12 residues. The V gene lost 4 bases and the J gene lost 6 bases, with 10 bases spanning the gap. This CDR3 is CASSLTGAEAFF. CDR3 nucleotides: TGTGCCAGCAGCTTAACGGGGGCTGAAGCTTTCTTT.

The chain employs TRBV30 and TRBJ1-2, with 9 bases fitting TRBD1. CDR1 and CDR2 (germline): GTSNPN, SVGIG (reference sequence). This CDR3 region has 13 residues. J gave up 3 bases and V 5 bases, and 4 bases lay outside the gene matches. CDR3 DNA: TGTGCCTGGGACGGACAGGGGCACTATGGCTACACCTTC. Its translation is CAWDGQGHYGYTF. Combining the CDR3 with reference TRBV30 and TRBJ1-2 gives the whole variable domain SQTIHQWPATLVQPVGSPLSLECTVEGTSNPNLYWYRQAAGRGLQLLFYSVGIGQISSEVPQNLSASRPQDRQFILSSKKLLLSDSGFYLCAWDGQGHYGYTFGSGTRLTVV.

CDR3 coding DNA: TGTGCCACCTCAAGGGGGAAGGAGACCCAGTACTTC. Protein product: CATSRGKETQYF. The genes are TRBV6-1 and TRBJ2-5; D is possibly TRBD1 (6 bases). V was pared by 10 bases and J by 5 bases, with 14 bases between. From germline, CDR1 is MNHNS and CDR2 SASEGT. The CDR3 has 12 residues.